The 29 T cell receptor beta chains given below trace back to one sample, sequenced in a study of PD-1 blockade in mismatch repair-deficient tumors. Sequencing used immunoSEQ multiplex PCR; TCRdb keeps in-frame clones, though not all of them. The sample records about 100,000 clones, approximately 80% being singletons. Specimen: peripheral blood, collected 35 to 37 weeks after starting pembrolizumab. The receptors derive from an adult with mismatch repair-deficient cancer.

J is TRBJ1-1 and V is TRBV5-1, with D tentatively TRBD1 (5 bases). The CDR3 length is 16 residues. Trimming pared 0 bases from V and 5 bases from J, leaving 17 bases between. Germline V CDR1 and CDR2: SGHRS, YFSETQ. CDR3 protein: CASSLAGGGVWTEAFF. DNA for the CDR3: TGCGCCAGCAGCTTGGCCGGTGGGGGAGTTTGGACTGAAGCTTTCTTT.

The CDR3 nucleotides are TGCGCCAGCAGCTTGGTTCAGGTGAGCTCCTACAATGAGCAGTTCTTC. Translation gives CASSLVQVSSYNEQFF. This chain joins TRBV5-1 and TRBJ2-1; no reliable D call. This CDR3 is built from 16 residues. The germline V and J ends were trimmed by 0 bases and 0 bases, with 10 bases remaining between them. Germline lookup yields CDR1 SGHRS and CDR2 YFSETQ.

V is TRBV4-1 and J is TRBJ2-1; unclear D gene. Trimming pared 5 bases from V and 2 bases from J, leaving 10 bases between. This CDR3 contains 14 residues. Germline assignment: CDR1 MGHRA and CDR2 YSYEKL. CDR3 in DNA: TGCGCCAGCAGCGAACTGTACACCTACAATGAGCAGTTCTTC. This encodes CASSELYTYNEQFF.

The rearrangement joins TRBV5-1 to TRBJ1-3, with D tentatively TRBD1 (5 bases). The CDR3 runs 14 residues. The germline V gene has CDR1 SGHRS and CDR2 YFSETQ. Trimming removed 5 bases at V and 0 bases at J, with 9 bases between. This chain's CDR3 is CASSSDNSGNTIYF. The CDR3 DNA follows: TGCGCCAGCAGTTCGGACAACTCTGGAAACACCATATATTTT.

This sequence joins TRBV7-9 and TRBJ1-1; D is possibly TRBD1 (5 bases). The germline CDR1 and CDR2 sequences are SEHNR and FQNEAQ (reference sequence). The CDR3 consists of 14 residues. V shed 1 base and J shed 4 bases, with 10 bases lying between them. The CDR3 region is CASSLVGGSTEAFF. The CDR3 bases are TGTGCCAGCAGCTTAGTGGGGGGGAGCACTGAAGCTTTCTTT.

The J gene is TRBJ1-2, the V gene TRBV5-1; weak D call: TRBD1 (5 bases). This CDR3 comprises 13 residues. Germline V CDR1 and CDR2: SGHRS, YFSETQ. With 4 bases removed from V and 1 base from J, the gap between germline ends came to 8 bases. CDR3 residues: CASSGDSNYGYTF. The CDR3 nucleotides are TGCGCCAGCAGCGGCGACAGTAACTATGGCTACACCTTC.

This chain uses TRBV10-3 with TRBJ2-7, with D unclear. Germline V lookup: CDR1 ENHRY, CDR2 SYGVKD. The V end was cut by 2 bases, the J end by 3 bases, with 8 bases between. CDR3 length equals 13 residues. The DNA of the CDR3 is TGTGCCATCAGTGAGAGTTTTAGCTACGAGCAGTACTTC. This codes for CAISESFSYEQYF.

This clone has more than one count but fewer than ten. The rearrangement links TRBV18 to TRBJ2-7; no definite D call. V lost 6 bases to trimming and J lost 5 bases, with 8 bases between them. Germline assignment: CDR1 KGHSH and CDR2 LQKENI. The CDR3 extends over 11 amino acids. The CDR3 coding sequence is TGTGCCAGCTCCACACGGGACGAGCAGTACTTC. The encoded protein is CASSTRDEQYF.

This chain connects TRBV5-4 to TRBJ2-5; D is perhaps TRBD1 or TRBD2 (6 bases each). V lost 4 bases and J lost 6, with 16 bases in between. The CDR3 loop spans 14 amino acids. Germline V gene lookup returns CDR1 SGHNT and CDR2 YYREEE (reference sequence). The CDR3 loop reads CASSEGGSGQTQYF. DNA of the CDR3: TGTGCCAGCAGCGAAGGGGGGTCCGGACAGACCCAGTACTTC.

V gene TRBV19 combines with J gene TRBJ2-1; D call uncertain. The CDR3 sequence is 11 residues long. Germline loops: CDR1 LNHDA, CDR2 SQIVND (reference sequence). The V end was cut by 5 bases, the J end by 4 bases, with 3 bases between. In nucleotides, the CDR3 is TGTGCCAGTAGTGAATACAATGAGCAGTTCTTC. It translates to CASSEYNEQFF.

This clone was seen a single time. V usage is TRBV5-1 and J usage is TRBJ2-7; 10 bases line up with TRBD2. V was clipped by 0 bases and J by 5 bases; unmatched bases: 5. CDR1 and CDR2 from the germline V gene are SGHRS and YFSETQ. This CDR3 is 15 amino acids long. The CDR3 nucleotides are TGCGCCAGCAGCTTGGCCTTAGCGGGAGGCCACGAGCAGTACTTC. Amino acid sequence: CASSLALAGGHEQYF.

CDR3 coding DNA: TGCGCCAGCGGGCAGGGAGCAGAGACCCAGTACTTC. This encodes CASGQGAETQYF. V is TRBV5-1 and J is TRBJ2-5; the D gene could be TRBD1 or TRBD2 (5 bases each). Germline CDR1 and CDR2: SGHRS and YFSETQ. The length of the CDR3 is 12 residues. Deletions cut 7 bases from V and 4 bases from J, with 11 bases between. Full variable domain (outside the CDR3, taken from reference TRBV5-1 and TRBJ2-5): KAGVTQTPRYLIKTRGQQVTLSCSPISGHRSVSWYQQTPGQGLQFLFEYFSETQRNKGNFPGRFSGRQFSNSRSEMNVSTLELGDSALYLCASGQGAETQYFGPGTRLLVL.

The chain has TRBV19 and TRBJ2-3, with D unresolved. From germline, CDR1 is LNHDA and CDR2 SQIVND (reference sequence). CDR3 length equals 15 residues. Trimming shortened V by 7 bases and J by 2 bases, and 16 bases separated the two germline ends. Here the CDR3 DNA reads TGTGCCAGTAATACCCGGACGGAGCCCACAGATACGCAGTATTTT. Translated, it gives CASNTRTEPTDTQYF.

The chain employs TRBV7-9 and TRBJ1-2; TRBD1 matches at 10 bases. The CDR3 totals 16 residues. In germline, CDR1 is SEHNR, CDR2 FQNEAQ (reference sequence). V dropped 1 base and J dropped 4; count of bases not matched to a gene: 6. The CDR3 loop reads CASSLVGQGKIYGYTF. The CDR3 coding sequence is TGTGCCAGCAGCTTAGTGGGACAGGGGAAGATCTATGGCTACACCTTC.

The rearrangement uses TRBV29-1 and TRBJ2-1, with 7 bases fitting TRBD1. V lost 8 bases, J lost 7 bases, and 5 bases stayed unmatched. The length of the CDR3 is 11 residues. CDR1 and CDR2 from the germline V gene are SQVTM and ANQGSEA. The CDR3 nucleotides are TGCAGCATGGGACAGCAAAATGAGCAGTTCTTC. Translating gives CSMGQQNEQFF.

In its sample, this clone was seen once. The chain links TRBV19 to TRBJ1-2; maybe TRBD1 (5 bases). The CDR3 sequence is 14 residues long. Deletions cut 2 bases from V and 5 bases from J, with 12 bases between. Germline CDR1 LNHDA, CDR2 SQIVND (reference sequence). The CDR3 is CASSISGPIYGYTF. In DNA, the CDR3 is TGTGCCAGTAGTATATCAGGGCCAATATATGGCTACACCTTC.

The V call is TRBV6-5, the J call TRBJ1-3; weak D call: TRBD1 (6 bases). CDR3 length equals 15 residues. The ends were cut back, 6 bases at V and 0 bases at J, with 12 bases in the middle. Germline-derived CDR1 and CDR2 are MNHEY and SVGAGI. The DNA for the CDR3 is TGTGCCAGCAGGTTGACAGGCACCTCTGGAAACACCATATATTTT. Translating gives CASRLTGTSGNTIYF.

The CDR3 coding sequence is TGTGCCAGCAGCTTGACAACCGATCCCTTCTACGAGCAGTACTTC. This codes for CASSLTTDPFYEQYF. J is TRBJ2-7 and V is TRBV11-2, with D hard to call. The CDR3 extends over 15 amino acids. The germline V gene has CDR1 SGHAT and CDR2 FQNNGV. Deletions cut 3 bases from V and 3 bases from J, with 15 bases between.

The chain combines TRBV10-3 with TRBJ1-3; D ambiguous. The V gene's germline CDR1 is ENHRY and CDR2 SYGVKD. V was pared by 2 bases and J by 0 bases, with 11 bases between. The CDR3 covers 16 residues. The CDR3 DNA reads TGTGCCATCAGTGAGGTTGGATCCTACTCTGGAAACACCATATATTTT. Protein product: CAISEVGSYSGNTIYF.

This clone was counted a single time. DNA of the CDR3: TGTGCCTCCAAACACCTAGGGCTAGCCAAAAACATTCAGTACTTC. It specifies CASKHLGLAKNIQYF. The V and J genes are TRBV25-1 and TRBJ2-4; no reliable D call. The CDR3 consists of 15 residues. Trimming removed 11 bases from V and 0 bases from J, with 17 bases in between. Germline V CDR1 and CDR2: MGHDK, SYGVNS.

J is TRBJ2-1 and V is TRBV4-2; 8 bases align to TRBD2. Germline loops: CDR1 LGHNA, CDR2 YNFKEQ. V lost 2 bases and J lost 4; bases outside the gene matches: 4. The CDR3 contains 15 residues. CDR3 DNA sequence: TGTGCCAGCAGCCAACCCCCTAGCGGGTACAATGAGCAGTTCTTC. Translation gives CASSQPPSGYNEQFF.

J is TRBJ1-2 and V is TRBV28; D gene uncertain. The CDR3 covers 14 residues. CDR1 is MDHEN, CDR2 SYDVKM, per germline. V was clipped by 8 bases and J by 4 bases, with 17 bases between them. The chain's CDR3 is CASGPPGGLYGYTF. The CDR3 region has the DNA TGTGCCAGCGGACCGCCGGGAGGACTCTATGGCTACACCTTC.

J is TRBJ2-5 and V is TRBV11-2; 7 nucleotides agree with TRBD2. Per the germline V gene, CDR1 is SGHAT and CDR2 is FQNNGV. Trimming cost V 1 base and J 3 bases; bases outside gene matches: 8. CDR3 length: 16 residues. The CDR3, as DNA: TGTGCCAGCAGCTTAGGAGCCTCTAGCGGAGAAGAGACCCAGTACTTC. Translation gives CASSLGASSGEETQYF.

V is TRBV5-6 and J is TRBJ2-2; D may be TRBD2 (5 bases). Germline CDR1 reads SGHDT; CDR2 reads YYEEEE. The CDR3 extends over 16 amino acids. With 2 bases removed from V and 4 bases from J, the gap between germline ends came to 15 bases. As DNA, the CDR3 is TGTGCCAGCAGCTTTTACGAGAGGGCGGGCACCGGGGAGCTGTTTTTT. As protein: CASSFYERAGTGELFF.

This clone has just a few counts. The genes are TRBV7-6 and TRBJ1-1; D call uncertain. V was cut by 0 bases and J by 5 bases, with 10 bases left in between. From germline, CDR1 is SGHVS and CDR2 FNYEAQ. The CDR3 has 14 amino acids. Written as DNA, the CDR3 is TGTGCCAGCAGCTTAGCGACATCCCAGACTGAAGCTTTCTTT. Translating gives CASSLATSQTEAFF.

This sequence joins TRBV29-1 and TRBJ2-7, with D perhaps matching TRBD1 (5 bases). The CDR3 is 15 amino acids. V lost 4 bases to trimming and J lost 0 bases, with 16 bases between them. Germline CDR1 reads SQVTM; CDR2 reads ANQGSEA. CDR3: CSVVLGALSSYEQYF. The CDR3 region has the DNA TGCAGCGTTGTTTTAGGGGCTCTTAGCTCCTACGAGCAGTACTTC.

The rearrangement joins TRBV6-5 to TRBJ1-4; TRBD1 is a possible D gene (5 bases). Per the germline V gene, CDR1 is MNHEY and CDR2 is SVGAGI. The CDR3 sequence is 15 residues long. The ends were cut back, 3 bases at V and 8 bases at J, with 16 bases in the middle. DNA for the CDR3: TGTGCCAGCAGTTATCTTCTTGGGGCTGGCGAAAAACTGTTTTTT. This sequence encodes CASSYLLGAGEKLFF.

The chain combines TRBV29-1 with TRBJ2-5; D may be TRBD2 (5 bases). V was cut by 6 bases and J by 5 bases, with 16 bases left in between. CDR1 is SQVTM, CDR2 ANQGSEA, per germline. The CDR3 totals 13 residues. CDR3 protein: CSVASRVAETQYF. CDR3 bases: TGCAGCGTCGCGAGTAGGGTAGCGGAGACCCAGTACTTC.

The CDR3 reads CASSYLGGAEQYF. The CDR3 nucleotides read TGTGCCAGCAGTTACTTGGGGGGGGCCGAGCAGTACTTC. The gene calls are TRBV6-5 and TRBJ2-7; tentative D call: TRBD2 (7 bases). The CDR3 length is 13 residues. The germline gives CDR1 MNHEY, CDR2 SVGAGI. Trimming took 1 base from V and 6 from J, leaving 10 bases between them.